This T cell receptor (beta chain) is drawn from a study of blood T cells in healthy people across ages. Turning to the study itself: Using template switching, researchers captured about one barcoded beta molecule for each two T cells.

Isolation recovered at least 6.5 million PBMCs from every sample. The authors extracted at least 5 micrograms of total RNA per sample. Through a sample-barcoded 5' primer and a J-beta primer mix, a second PCR was run for roughly 6 to 11 cycles. TCRdb processed the 5' RACE reads anew with MiXCR; each CDR3 protein has one entry. Of around 1.7 million distinct CDR3 sequences listed, 25% to 30% are singletons. Trimming cost V 8 bases and J 7 bases; bases outside gene matches: 6. CDR1 is KGHSH, CDR2 LQKENI, per germline. The CDR3 consists of 14 residues. Input material: blood. The clonotype originates from a woman under 40 in good health. The gene calls are TRBV18 and TRBJ2-7; 15 bases are a match to TRBD2. CDR3 sequence (DNA): TGTGCCAGCCCGGGACTAGCGGGAGGAGGGGAGCAGTACTTC. Translating gives CASPGLAGGGEQYF.